This TCR beta chain was captured by sequencing in a study of blood T cells in healthy people across ages. The CDR3 has 15 amino acids. The V and J ends lost 0 bases and 5 bases respectively, with 10 bases between them. CDR1 SGHDN and CDR2 FVKESK come from the germline V gene. With a J-beta primer mix and a sample-barcoded 5' primer, a second PCR ran about 7 to 12 cycles. A template-switch adaptor with 12 random nucleotides tagged each cDNA molecule. Via MiXCR, TCRdb re-called the 5' RACE reads, giving one row per CDR3 protein. The sample carries around 400,000 distinct CDR3 sequences, approximately 47% recorded once. Every participating donor contributed approximately 10 milliliters of peripheral blood through a draw. General study results and limits: Both naive CD4+ cell counts and diversity were greater in long-lived donors than in aged donors. Estimates of total diversity, which came from one million sequenced T cells, were considered to be underestimates.

Note on this clonotype: Its target is unknown.

The specimen was blood. The gene calls are TRBV14 and TRBJ2-2; D remains ambiguous. This TCR was recovered from a man between 60 and 75 years old in good health. This CDR3 reads CASSQDLSRTGELFF. The CDR3 nucleotides read TGTGCCAGCAGCCAAGATCTAAGTAGAACCGGGGAGCTGTTTTTT.